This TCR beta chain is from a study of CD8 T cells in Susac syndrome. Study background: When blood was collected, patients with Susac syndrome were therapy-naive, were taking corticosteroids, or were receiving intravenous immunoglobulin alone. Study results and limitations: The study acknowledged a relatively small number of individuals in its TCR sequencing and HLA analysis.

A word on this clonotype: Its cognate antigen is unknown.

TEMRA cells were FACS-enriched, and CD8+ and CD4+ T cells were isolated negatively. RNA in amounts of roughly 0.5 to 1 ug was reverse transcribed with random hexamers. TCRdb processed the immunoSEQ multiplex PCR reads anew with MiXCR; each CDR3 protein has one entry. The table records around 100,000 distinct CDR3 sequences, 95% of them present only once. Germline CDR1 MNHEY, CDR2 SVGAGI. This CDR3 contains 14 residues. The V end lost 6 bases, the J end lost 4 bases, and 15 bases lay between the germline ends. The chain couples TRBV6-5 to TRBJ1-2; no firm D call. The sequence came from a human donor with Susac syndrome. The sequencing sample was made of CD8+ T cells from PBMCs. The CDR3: CASRLQAGPYGYTF. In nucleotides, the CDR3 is TGTGCCAGCAGACTCCAGGCCGGTCCCTATGGCTACACCTTC.